This TCR beta chain was sequenced for a study of T-cell reconstitution after alpha-beta-depleted transplantation in children. Unique molecular identifiers featured in how the TCRbeta library was prepared. Via MiXCR, TCRdb re-called the PCR reads, giving one row per CDR3 protein. The data contain about 500,000 distinct CDR3 sequences, around a third of them singletons. This sequence originates from a human donor who donated a stem cell graft to a child with aplastic anemia. Sequencing was performed on PBMCs from the stem cell graft donor, taken from the stem cell graft.

Here the CDR3 reads CSARGRGIVDEQYF. CDR3 nucleotide sequence: TGCAGTGCTAGAGGTCGGGGGATCGTCGACGAGCAGTACTTC. The chain is built from TRBV20-1 and TRBJ2-7; tentative D call: TRBD2 (6 bases). V was trimmed by 1 base and J by 5 bases, leaving 15 bases between them. Looked up from germline, CDR1 is DFQATT and CDR2 is SNEGSKA (reference sequence). The CDR3 has 14 amino acids.